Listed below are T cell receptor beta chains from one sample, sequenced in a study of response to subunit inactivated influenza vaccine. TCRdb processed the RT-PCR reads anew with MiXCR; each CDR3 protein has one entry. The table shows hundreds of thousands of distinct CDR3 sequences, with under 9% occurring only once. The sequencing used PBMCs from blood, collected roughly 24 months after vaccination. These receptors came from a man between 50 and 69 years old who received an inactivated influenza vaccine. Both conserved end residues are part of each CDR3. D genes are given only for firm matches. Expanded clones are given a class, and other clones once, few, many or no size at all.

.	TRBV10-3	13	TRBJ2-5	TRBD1	TGTGCCATCAGTCAGCAGGGGGAGGAGACCCAGTACTTC	CAISQQGEETQYF
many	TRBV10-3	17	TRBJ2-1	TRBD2	TGTGCCATCAGTGAGTCGGGACTAACCTCCGGACACAATGAGCAGTTCTTC	CAISESGLTSGHNEQFF
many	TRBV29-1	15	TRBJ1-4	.	TGCAGCGTTGAAGATCGAGAGGCCTCTGGCGAAAAACTGTTTTTT	CSVEDREASGEKLFF
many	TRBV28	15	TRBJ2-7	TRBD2	TGTGCCAGCAGAAAACGACTAGCGGGGCCCTACGAGCAGTACTTC	CASRKRLAGPYEQYF
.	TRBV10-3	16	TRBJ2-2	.	TGTGCCATCAGCCGAGATTTCGGGGGGAACACCGGGGAGCTGTTTTTT	CAISRDFGGNTGELFF
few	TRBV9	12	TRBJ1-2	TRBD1	TGTGCCAGCAGCGGGACAGGGTCTGGCTACACCTTC	CASSGTGSGYTF
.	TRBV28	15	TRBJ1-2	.	TGTGCCAGCAGTTTATCGGGGACCCAAGGCTATGGCTACACCTTC	CASSLSGTQGYGYTF
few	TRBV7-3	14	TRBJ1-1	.	TGTGCCAGCAGCTCATCTTCCGGGAACACTGAAGCTTTCTTT	CASSSSSGNTEAFF
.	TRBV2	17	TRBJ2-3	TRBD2	TGTGCCAGCAGTGAAAAAGTACTAGCGGTTGGCACAGATACGCAGTATTTT	CASSEKVLAVGTDTQYF
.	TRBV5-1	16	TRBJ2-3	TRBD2	TGCGCCAGCAGCTTGATGGCTAGCGGAAGCACAGATACGCAGTATTTT	CASSLMASGSTDTQYF
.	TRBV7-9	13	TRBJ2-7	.	TGTGCCAGCAGCTTAAGGGACATGAACGAGCAGTACTTC	CASSLRDMNEQYF
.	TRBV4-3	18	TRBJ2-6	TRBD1	TGCGCCAGCAGCCAAGTACAGGGGGCCGCTTCTGGGGCCAACGTCCTGACTTTC	CASSQVQGAASGANVLTF
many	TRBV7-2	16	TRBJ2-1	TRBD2	TGTGCCAGCAGCTTTGGGACTAGCGGGAGTTTCAATGAGCAGTTCTTC	CASSFGTSGSFNEQFF
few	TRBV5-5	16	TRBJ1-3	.	TGTGCCAGCAGCTTGAAGTGGGAGATCTCTGGAAACACCATATATTTT	CASSLKWEISGNTIYF
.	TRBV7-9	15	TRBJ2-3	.	TGTGCCAGCAGCTTACGGGGAGCGGGCACAGATACGCAGTATTTT	CASSLRGAGTDTQYF
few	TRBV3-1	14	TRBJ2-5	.	TGTGCCAGCAGCCAGCCCCAGTTAGGGAAGACCCAGTACTTC	CASSQPQLGKTQYF
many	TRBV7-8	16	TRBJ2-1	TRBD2	TGTGCCAGCAGCTCAGGACTAGCGGGGGGGCTTAATGAGCAGTTCTTC	CASSSGLAGGLNEQFF
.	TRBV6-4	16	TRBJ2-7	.	TGTGCCAGCAGTCGCGAGGAGGGGGGACGCTGCTACGAGCAGTACTTC	CASSREEGGRCYEQYF
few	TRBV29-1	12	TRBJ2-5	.	TGCAGCGTTGTTGGGCAGCAAGAGACCCAGTACTTC	CSVVGQQETQYF
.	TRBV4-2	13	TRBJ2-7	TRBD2	TGTGCCAGCAGCCAAGTTAGCGGGGACGAGCAGTACTTC	CASSQVSGDEQYF
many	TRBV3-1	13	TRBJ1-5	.	TGTGCCAGCAGCCACGGGCCTAATCAGCCCCAGCATTTT	CASSHGPNQPQHF
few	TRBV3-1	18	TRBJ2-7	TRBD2	TGTGCCAGCAGCCCCAAGAAGACTAGCGGACTATTCTCCTACGAGCAGTACTTC	CASSPKKTSGLFSYEQYF
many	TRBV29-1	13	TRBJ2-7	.	TGCAGCGTTCGACCGGGAACCAAGAGGGAGCAGTACTTC	CSVRPGTKREQYF
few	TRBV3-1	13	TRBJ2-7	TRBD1	TGTGCCAGCAGCCAAGGGACAGGGGTCGAGCAGTACTTC	CASSQGTGVEQYF
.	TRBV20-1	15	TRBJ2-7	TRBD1	TGCAGTGCTAGAGATACGGGGACAGGCACCTACGAGCAGTACTTC	CSARDTGTGTYEQYF
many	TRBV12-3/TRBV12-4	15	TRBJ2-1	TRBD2	TGTGCCAGCAGTTTGGGACTAGCGGGGGCGCCCGGGCAGTTCTTC	CASSLGLAGAPGQFF
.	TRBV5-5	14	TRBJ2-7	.	TGTGCCAGCAGCTTTCGTCCTGAATCCTACGAGCAGTACTTC	CASSFRPESYEQYF
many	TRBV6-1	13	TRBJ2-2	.	TGTGCCAGCAGACCCGACGGCCGTAGGGAGCTGTTTTTT	CASRPDGRRELFF
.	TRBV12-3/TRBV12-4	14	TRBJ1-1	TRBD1	TGTGCCAGCAGTTTCCAGGGGGCGAGGACTGAAGCTTTCTTT	CASSFQGARTEAFF
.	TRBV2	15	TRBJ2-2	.	TGTGCCAGCGGAGGTTCCGAACATGAGGCCGGGGAGCTGTTTTTT	CASGGSEHEAGELFF
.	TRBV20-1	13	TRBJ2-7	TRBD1	TGCAGTGCTGGGGGACAGGAAGACGACGAGCAGTACTTC	CSAGGQEDDEQYF
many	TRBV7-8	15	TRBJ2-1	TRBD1	TGTGCCAGCAGCCTGGGACAGGGGGGTGTAGATGAGCAGTTCTTC	CASSLGQGGVDEQFF
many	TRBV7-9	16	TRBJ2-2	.	TGTGCCAGCAGCCCAGGACAGACCACGAACACCGGGGAGCTGTTTTTT	CASSPGQTTNTGELFF
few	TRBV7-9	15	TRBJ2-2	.	TGTGCCAGCAGCTCGCAACAAGGGAACACCGGGGAGCTGTTTTTT	CASSSQQGNTGELFF
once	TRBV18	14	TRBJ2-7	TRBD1	TGTGCCAGCTCACCAAGTACGGGACAGGTATCTATCGAATTC	CASSPSTGQVSIEF
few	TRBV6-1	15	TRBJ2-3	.	TGTGCCAGCAGATCCCATGGCAAGGGCATAGATACGCAGTATTTT	CASRSHGKGIDTQYF
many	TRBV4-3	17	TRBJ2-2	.	TGCGCCAGCAGCCAAGATTTAGTCAGGGATCGGTCCGGGGAGCTGTTTTTT	CASSQDLVRDRSGELFF
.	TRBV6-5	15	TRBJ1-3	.	TGTGCCAGCAGTTACTCGACAGGCTCTGGAAACACCATATATTTT	CASSYSTGSGNTIYF
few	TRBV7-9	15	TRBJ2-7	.	TGTGCCAGCAGCGAGAAGATGGGACACAACTACGAGCAGTACTTC	CASSEKMGHNYEQYF
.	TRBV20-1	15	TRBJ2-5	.	TGCAGTGCTTCCCCTTCGGCAGGAGCTGCGGAGACCCAGTACTTC	CSASPSAGAAETQYF
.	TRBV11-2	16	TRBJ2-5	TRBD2	TGTGCCAGCAGCTTGTTAGCGGGGGGACCCCTAGAGACCCAGTACTTC	CASSLLAGGPLETQYF
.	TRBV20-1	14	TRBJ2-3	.	TGCAGTGCTAGAGATCCTCAGGCGGGGCATACGCAGTATTTT	CSARDPQAGHTQYF